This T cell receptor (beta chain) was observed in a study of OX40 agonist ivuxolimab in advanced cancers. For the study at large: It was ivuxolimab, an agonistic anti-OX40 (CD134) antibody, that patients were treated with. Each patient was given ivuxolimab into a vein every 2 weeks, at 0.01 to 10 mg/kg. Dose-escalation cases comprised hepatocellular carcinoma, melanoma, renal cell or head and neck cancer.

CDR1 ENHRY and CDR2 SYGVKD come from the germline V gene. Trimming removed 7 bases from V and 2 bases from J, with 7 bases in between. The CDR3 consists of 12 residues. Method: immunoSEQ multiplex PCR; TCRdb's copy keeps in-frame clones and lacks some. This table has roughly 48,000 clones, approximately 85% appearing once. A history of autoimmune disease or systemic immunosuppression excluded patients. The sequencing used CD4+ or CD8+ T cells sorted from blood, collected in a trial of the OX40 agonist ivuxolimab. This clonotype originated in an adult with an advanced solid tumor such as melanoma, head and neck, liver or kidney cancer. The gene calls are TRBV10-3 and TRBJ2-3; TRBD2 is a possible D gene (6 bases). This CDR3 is CAITGDTDTQYF. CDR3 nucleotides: TGTGCCATCACGGGAGACACAGATACGCAGTATTTT.